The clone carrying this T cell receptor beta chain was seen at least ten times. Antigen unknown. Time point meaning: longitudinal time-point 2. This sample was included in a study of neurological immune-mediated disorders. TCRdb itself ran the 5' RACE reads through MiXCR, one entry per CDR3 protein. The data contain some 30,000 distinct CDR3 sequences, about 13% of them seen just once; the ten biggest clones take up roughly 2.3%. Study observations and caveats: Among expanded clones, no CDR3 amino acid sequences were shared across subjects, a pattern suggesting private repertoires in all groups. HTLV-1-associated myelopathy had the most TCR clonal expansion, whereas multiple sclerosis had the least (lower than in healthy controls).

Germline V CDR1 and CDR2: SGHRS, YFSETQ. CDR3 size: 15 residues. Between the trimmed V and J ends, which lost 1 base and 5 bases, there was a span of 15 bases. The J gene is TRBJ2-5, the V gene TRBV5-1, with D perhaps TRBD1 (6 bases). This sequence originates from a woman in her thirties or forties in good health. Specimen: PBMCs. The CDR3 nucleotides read TGCGCCAGCAGCTTGAACAGGGCCCGTTCGGAGACCCAGTACTTC. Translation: CASSLNRARSETQYF. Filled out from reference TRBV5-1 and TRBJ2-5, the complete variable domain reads KAGVTQTPRYLIKTRGQQVTLSCSPISGHRSVSWYQQTPGQGLQFLFEYFSETQRNKGNFPGRFSGRQFSNSRSEMNVSTLELGDSALYLCASSLNRARSETQYFGPGTRLLVL.